This T cell receptor (beta chain) emerged from a study of blood T cells in healthy people across ages (dated by TCRdb to about 2015). Context from the whole study: In model experiments, template switching captured roughly one uniquely barcoded TCR beta cDNA molecule for every two T cells. Age-related changes in TCR beta repertoire diversity were measured in the study by deep sequencing normalized with unique cDNA molecular identifiers. For two donors (one aged 18 to 30 and one aged 80 or older), the study analyzed two additional independent replicas of 1 million unique cDNA reads from the same blood draw. To avoid experimental bias, donors of different ages were spread randomly across the sequencing lanes. The donors were split into four age groups: young (average 16 years), middle-aged (39), aged (approximately 60) and long-lived (roughly 77).

CDR1 and CDR2 (SGHTA, FQGNSA) derive from the germline V gene. The CDR3 numbers 16 residues from cysteine through phenylalanine. The CDR3 DNA has 48 bases and is translated from base 1. Trimming takes 2 bases off V and 0 bases off J; junction bases not matched to a gene: 6. Findings and caveats that apply to the study as a whole: A strong correlation was found between observed TCR beta diversity and the percentage of naive T cells measured by flow cytometry. Bulk unsorted PBMC profiling prevented conclusive comparison of naive and antigen-experienced compartments. Compared with the aged group, the long-lived group had more naive CD4+ T cells, fewer expanded clones and increased TCR diversity, suggesting age selection. Estimates of total diversity based on one million sequenced T cells were considered lower bounds and underestimates. The CMV infection status of donors was not known, potentially confounding age-related changes in expanded clonotypes. Observed TCR beta diversity per million T cells fell roughly linearly with age, and a significant reduction was already apparent by age roughly 40.

Donors were around 37 systemically healthy Caucasian individuals from Russia aged about 6 to 100 years. Each donor gave roughly 11 milliliters of peripheral blood, drawn into EDTA-treated Vacutainer tubes. Ficoll-Paque density-gradient centrifugation was used to isolate PBMCs, with at least 6.5 million per sample. Total RNA was extracted from PBMCs with Trizol reagent, with at least 6 micrograms obtained per sample. For every donor, an aliquot of PBMCs went through flow cytometry to measure the percentages of naive CD45RAhigh/CD27high T cells. A few counts support this clonotype. Its antigen has not been determined. No base quality information exists; no much larger clone differs at one position. The library was obtained by 5' RACE. Sequencing was performed on an Illumina HiSeq 2500. The second PCR ran for about 6 to 11 cycles and used a J-beta primer mix along with a sample-barcoded 5' primer. Each TCR beta cDNA molecule received a unique molecular identifier from a template-switch 5' adaptor carrying 12 random nucleotides. Each sample yielded at least 3 million CDR3-containing paired-end reads. First-strand cDNA synthesis was performed from all RNA using the Mint cDNA synthesis kit, with priming by a TRBC-specific oligonucleotide. Following uracil-DNA glycosylase treatment, all cDNA underwent a first 18-cycle PCR with the universal primers M1SS and BC2_uni_R. The authors' pipeline ran thus. For normalization, 1 million high-quality reads, each with a distinct molecular identifier, were randomly selected from each sample. Reads with shared molecular identifiers were discarded instead of being binned into consensus sequences. MiTCR, set to a Q25 quality threshold and the strictest error-elimination algorithm, was used for CDR3 identification, clonotype clustering and error correction. A nonparametric unseen species model with Euler transformation was used to estimate lower-bound total TCR beta diversity. TCRdb reprocessed the public reads (quality trimming at Q25 with fastp, clone calling with MiXCR) and kept in-frame beta chains. Rows with one shared CDR3 protein collapse into an entry with the most common genes and DNA. Here the V and J calls rest on TCRdb's processing, not on the authors' analysis. Present in this sample are roughly 1.7 million distinct CDR3 sequences, about 32% of which were seen just once. The ten largest clones add up to approximately 10% of the sample.

The chain links TRBV7-2 with TRBJ1-2; 7 bases in the middle match TRBD1. The source of this sequence is a woman aged 25 to 39 in good health. The sequencing sample was made of blood. The base sequence is TGTGCCAGCAGCTTAATTGGAGGGGGCTCTAACTATGGCTACACCTTC. This sequence encodes CASSLIGGGSNYGYTF.